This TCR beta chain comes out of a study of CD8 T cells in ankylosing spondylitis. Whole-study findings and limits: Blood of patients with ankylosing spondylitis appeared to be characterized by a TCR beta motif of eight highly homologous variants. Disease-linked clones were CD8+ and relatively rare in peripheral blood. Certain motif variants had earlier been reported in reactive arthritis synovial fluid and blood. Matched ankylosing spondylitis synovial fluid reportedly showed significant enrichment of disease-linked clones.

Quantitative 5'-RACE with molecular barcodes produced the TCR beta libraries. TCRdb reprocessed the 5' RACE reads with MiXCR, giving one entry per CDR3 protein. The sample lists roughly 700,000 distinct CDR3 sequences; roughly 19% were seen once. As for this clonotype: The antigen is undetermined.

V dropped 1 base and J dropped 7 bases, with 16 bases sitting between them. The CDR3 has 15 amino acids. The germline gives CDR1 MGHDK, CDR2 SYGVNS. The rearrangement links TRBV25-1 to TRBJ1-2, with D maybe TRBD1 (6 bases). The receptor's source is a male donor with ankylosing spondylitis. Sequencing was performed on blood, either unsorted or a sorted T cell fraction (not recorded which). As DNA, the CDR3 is TGTGCCAGCAGTGAATGGGCAGGGGAGAGGTTTGGCTACACCTTC. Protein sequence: CASSEWAGERFGYTF.